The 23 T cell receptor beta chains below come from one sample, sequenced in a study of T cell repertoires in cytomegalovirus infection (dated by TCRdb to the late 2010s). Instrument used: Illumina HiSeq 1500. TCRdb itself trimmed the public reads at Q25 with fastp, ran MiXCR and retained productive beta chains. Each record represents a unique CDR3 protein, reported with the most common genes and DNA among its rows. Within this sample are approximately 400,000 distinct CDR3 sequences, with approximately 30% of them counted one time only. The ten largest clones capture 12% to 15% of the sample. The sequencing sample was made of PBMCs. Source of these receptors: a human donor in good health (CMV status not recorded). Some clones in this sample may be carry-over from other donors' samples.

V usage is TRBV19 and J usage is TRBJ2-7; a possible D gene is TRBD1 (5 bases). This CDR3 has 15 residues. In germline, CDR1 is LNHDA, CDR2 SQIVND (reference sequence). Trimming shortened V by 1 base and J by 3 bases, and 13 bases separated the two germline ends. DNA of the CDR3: TGTGCCAGTAGTATAGTTGGACACGGGTACTACGAGCAGTACTTC. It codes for CASSIVGHGYYEQYF. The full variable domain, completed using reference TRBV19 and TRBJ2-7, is DGGITQSPKYLFRKEGQNVTLSCEQNLNHDAMYWYRQDPGQGLRLIYYSQIVNDFQKGDIAEGYSVSREKKESFPLTVTSAQKNPTAFYLCASSIVGHGYYEQYFGPGTRLTVT.

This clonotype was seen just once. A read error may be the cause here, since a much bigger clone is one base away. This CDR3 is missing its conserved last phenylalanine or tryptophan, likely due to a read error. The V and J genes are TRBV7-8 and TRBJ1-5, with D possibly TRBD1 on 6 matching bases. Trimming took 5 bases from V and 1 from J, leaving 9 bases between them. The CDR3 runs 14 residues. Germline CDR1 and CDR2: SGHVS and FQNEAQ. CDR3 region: CASSADRSNQPQHL. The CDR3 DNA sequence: TGTGCCAGCAGCGCCGACAGGAGCAATCAGCCCCAGCATCTT.

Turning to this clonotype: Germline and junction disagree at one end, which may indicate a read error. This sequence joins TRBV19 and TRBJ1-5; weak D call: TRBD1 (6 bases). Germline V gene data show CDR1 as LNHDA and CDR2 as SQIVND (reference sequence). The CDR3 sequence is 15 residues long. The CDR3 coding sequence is TGTGCCATTAGTATTTCGGGACACCTAAATCAGCCCAAGCATTTC. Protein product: CAISISGHLNQPKHF.

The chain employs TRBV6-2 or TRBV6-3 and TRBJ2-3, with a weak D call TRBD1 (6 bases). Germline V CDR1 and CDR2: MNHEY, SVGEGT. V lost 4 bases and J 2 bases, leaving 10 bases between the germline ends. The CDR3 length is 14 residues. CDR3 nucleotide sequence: TGTGCCAGCAGTTGGGGGCGCTACACAGATACGCAGTATTTT. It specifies CASSWGRYTDTQYF.

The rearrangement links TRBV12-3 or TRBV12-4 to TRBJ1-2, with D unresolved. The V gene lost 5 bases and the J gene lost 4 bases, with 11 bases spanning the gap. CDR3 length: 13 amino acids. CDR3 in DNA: TGTGCCAGCAGTCCGACCTTAAGCTATGGCTACACCTTC. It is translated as CASSPTLSYGYTF.

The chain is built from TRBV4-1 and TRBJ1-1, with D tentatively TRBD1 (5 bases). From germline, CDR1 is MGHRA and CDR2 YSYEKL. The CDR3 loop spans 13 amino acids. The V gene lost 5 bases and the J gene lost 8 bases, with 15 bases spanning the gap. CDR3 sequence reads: CASSFRVDAEAFF. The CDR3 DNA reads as TGCGCCAGCAGCTTCAGGGTTGATGCCGAAGCTTTCTTT.

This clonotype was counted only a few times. CDR3 DNA sequence: TGCGCCAGCAGCTTGGAACTCTCTAACTATGGCTACACCTTC. Encoded protein: CASSLELSNYGYTF. The chain links TRBV5-1 to TRBJ1-2; D unresolved. The CDR3 length is 14 residues. V was clipped by 0 bases and J by 0 bases, with 6 bases between them. From germline, CDR1 is SGHRS and CDR2 YFSETQ.

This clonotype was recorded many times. The CDR3 region is CASSEAPGGGTEAFF. The CDR3 coding sequence is TGTGCCAGCAGTGAAGCCCCCGGGGGCGGCACTGAAGCTTTCTTT. The chain is built from TRBV6-1 and TRBJ1-1; D possibly corresponds to TRBD1 (6 bases). Germline V gives CDR1 MNHNS, CDR2 SASEGT. Trimming took off 0 bases at V and 4 bases at J, with 12 bases between the two ends. This CDR3 has 15 residues.

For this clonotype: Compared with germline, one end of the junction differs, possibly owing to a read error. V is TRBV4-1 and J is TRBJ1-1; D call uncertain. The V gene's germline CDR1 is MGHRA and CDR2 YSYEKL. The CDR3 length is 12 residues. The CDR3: CASSQTLTEAFF. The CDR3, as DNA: TGTGCCAGCAGCCAGACTTTGACTGAAGCTTTCTTT.

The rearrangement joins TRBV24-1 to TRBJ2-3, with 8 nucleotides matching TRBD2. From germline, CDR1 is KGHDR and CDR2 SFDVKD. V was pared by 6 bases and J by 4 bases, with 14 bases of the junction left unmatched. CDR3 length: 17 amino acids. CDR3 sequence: CATSPAGAPISADTQYF. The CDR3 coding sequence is TGTGCCACCAGTCCAGCGGGGGCCCCCATTTCAGCAGATACGCAGTATTTT.

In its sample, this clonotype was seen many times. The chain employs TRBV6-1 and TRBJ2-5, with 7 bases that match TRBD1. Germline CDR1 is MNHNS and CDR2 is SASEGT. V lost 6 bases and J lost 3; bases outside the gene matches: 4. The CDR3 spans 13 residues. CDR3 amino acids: CASSPDREETQYF. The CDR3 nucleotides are TGTGCCAGCAGCCCTGACAGGGAAGAGACCCAGTACTTC.

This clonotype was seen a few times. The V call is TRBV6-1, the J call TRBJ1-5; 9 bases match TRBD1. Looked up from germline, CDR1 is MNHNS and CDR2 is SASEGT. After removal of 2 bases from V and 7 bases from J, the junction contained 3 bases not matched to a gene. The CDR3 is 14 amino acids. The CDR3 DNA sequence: TGTGCCAGCAGTGAAACAGGGGGCAGACAGCCCCAGCATTTT. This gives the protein CASSETGGRQPQHF.

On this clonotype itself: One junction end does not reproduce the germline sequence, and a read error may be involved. This CDR3 reads CSTSSPLGTEAFF. In DNA form, the CDR3 reads TGTTCCACCAGCTCCCCCTTGGGCACTGAAGCTTTCTTT. The rearrangement links TRBV15 to TRBJ1-1, with D uncertain. Germline-derived CDR1 and CDR2 are LNHNV and YYDKDF (reference sequence). The CDR3 consists of 13 residues. The variable domain in full, completed from reference TRBV15 and TRBJ1-1, reads DAMVIQNPRYQVTQFGKPVTLSCSQTLNHNVMYWYQQKSSQAPKLLFHYYDKDFNNEADTPDNFQSRRPNTSFCFLDIRSPGLGDTAMYLCSTSSPLGTEAFFGQGTRLTVV.

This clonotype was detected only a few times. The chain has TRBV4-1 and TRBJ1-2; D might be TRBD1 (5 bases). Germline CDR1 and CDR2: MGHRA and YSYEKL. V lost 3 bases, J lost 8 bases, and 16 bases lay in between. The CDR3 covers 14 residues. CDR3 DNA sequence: TGCGCCAGCAGCCAGGCGGGACCGCCTTGGGGCTACACCTTC. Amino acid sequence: CASSQAGPPWGYTF.

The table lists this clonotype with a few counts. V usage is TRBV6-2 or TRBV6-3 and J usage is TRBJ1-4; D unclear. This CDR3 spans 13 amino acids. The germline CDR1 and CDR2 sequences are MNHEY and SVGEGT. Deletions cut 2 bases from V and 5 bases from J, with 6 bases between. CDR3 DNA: TGTGCCAGCAGTTACAGGGCGAATGAAAAACTGTTTTTT. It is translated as CASSYRANEKLFF.

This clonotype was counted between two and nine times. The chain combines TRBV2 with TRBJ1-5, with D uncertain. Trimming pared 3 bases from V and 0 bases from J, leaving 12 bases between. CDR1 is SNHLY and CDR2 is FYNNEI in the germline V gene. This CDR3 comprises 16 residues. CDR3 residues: CASSELNRGSNQPQHF. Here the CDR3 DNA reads TGTGCCAGCAGTGAGTTGAATCGGGGTAGCAATCAGCCCCAGCATTTT.

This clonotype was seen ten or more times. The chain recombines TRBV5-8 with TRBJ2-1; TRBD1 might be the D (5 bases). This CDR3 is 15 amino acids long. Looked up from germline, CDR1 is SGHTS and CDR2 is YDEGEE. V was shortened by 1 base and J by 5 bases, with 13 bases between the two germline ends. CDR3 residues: CASSLKGPTNNEQFF. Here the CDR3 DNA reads TGTGCCAGCAGCTTGAAGGGGCCAACTAACAATGAGCAGTTCTTC.

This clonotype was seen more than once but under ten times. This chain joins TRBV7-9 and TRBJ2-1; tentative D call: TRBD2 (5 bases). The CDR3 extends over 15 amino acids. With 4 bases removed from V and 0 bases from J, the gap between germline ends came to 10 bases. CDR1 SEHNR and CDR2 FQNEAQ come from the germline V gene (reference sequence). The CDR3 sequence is CASSSLDSSYNEQFF. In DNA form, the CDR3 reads TGTGCCAGCAGCTCCCTGGACTCCTCCTACAATGAGCAGTTCTTC.

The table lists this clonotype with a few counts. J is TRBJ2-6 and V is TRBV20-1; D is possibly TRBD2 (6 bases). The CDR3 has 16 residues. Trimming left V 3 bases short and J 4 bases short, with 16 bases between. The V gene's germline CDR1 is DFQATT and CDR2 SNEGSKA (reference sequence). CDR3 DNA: TGCAGTGCTAGTGGCGGCGGGGCGGCGGGGGCCAACGTCCTGACTTTC. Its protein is CSASGGGAAGANVLTF.

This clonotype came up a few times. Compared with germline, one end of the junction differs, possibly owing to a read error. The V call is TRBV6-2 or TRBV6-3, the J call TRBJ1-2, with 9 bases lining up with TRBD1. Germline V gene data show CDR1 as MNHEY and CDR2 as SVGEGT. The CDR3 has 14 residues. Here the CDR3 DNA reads TGTGCCAGCAATTACAGGGGGCAGGACTATGGCTACACCTTC. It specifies CASNYRGQDYGYTF.

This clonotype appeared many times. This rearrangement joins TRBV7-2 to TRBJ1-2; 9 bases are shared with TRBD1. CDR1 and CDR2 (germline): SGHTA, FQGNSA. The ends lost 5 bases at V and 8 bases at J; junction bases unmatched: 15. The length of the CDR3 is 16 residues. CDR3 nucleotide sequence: TGTGCCAGCAGCCGAGGACAGGGGATAAGGGGAGAGGGCTACACCTTC. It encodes CASSRGQGIRGEGYTF.

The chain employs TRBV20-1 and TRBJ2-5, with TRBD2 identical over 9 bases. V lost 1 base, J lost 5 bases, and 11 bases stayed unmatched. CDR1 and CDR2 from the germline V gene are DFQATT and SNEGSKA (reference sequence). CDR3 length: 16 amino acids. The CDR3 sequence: CSARVPRGGRGETQYF. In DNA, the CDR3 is TGCAGTGCTAGAGTTCCGCGGGGGGGCCGAGGGGAGACCCAGTACTTC.

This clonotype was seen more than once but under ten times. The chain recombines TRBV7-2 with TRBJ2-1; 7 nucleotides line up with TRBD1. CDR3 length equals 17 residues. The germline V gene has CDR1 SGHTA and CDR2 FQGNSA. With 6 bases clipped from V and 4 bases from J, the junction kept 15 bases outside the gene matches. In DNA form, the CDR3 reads TGTGCCAGCAGACAAAGAAGCCGGGACAGAATTTACAATGAGCAGTTCTTC. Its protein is CASRQRSRDRIYNEQFF. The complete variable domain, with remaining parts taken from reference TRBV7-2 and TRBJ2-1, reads GAGVSQSPSNKVTEKGKDVELRCDPISGHTALYWYRQSLGQGLEFLIYFQGNSAPDKSGLPSDRFSAERTGGSVSTLTIQRTQQEDSAVYLCASRQRSRDRIYNEQFFGPGTRLTVL.